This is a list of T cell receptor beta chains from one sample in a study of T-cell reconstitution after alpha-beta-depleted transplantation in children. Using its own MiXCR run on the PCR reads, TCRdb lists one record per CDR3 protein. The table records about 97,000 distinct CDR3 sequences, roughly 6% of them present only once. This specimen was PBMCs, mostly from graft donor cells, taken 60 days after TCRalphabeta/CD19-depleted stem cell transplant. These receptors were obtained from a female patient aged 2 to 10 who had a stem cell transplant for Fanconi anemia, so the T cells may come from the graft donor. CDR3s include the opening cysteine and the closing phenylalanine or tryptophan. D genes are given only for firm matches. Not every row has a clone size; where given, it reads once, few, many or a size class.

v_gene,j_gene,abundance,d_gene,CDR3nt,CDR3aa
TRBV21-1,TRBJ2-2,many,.,TGTGCCAGCAGCACAGGGACTGTTTACACCGGGGAGCTGTTTTTT,CASSTGTVYTGELFF
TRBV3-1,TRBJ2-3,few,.,TGTGCCAGCAGCCCACCCCACGCGAAACTCACTGGTACGCAGTATTTT,CASSPPHAKLTGTQYF
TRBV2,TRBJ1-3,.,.,TGTGCCAGCAGTGAAGGTTTGGGGGTGGCTGGAAACACCATATATTTT,CASSEGLGVAGNTIYF
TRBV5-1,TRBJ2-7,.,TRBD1,TGCGCCAGCAGCGCAGACAGGGGAGGCGAGCAGTACTTC,CASSADRGGEQYF
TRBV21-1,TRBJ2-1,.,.,TGTGCCAGCAGCTCGACTAGCGGGATAAAGTGGGGTCGATACAATGAGCAGTTCTTC,CASSSTSGIKWGRYNEQFF
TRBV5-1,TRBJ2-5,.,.,TGCGCCAGCAGCTTGGCTGGGGGCACGGAGACCCAGTACTTC,CASSLAGGTETQYF
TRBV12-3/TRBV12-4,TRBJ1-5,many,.,TGTGCCAGCCAAAATGATATGGGGGGAAGGTCTAGCAATCAGCCCCAGCATTTT,CASQNDMGGRSSNQPQHF
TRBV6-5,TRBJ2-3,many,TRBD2,TGTGCCAGCACTACCCTAGCGGGAGGACGCACAGATACGCAGTATTTT,CASTTLAGGRTDTQYF
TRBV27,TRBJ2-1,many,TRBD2,TGTGCCAGCAGTATTTTCGGGACTAGTCATAATGAGCAGTTCTTC,CASSIFGTSHNEQFF
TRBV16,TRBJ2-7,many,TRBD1,TGTGCCAGCAGCCAATCTGGGACAGGGGGCTACGAGCAGTACTTC,CASSQSGTGGYEQYF
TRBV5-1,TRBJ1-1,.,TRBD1,TGCGCCAGCAGCTTCGACAGGGCCTTCACTGAAGCTTTCTTT,CASSFDRAFTEAFF
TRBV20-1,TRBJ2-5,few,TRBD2,TGCAGTGCTAGAGATAATGGGGTAGCGGGGACCCAAGAGACCCAGTACTTC,CSARDNGVAGTQETQYF
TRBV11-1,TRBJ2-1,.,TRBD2,TGTGCCAGCAGCTCACCCGATTCCGGTCCCGGACTAGCGGGAGTTGAGCAGTTCTTC,CASSSPDSGPGLAGVEQFF
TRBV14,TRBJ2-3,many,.,TGTGCCAGCAGCCAAGGCAACGGAGATACGCAGTATTTT,CASSQGNGDTQYF
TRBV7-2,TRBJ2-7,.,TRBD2,TGTGCCAGCAGCTTAAACGTCGGGAGGGGCGAGCAGTACTTC,CASSLNVGRGEQYF
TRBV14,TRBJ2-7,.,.,TGTGCCAGCAGAAAATGGAACAACCGGGAAGAGCAGTACTTC,CASRKWNNREEQYF
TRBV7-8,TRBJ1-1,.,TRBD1,TGTGCCAGCAGACTACAGGGGGACACTGAAGCTTTCTTT,CASRLQGDTEAFF
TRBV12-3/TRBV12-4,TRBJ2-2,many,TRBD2,TGTGCCAGCAGTCCCCGACTAGCGGGGGGGAACACCGGGGAGCTGTTTTTT,CASSPRLAGGNTGELFF
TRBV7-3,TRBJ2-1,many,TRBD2,TGTGCCAGCAGCTTCTGGCGGGGGGTGTACAATGAGCAGTTCTTC,CASSFWRGVYNEQFF
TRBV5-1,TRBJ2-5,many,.,TGCGCCAGCAGCTTGTCCGGTCGGAATCAAGAGACCCAGTACTTC,CASSLSGRNQETQYF
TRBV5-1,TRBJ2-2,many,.,TGCGCCAGCAGTTCACCACAAGGGGCCGGGGAGCTGTTTTTT,CASSSPQGAGELFF
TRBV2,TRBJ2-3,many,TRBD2,TGTGCCAGCACTGACTTGACTAGCGGGTTCACAGATACGCAGTATTTT,CASTDLTSGFTDTQYF
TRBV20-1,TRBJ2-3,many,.,TGCAGTGCAAGAGATCAAGGTCAGAGCGGCAGCACAGATACGCAGTATTTT,CSARDQGQSGSTDTQYF
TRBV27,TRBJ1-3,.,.,TGTGCCAGCAGTCGATCGACCTACGGAAACACCATATATTTT,CASSRSTYGNTIYF
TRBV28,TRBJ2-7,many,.,TGTGCCAGCAGTCCACCGACAAGGGGCTACGAGCAGTACTTC,CASSPPTRGYEQYF
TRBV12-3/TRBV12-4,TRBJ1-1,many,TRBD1,TGTGCCAGCAGTTTCCCTCGGGGGACAGGGCGGGACACTGAAGCTTTCTTT,CASSFPRGTGRDTEAFF
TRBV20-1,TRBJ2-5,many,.,TGCAGTGCTACCCAGCGGGTTAAAGGGACCCAGTACTTC,CSATQRVKGTQYF
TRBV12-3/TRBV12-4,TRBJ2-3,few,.,TGTGCCAGCAGTCAAAGAGATACGCAGTATTTT,CASSQRDTQYF
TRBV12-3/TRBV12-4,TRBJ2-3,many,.,TGTGCCAGCAGTGCCGGCGGGCAGGGCACAGATACGCAGTATTTT,CASSAGGQGTDTQYF
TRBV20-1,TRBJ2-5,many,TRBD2,TGCAGTGCCCATGGGGGGGGAGGTCCCCAGTACTTC,CSAHGGGGPQYF
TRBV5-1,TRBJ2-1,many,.,TGCGCCAGCAGCTTCACAGGCTCCTACAATGAGCAGTTCTTC,CASSFTGSYNEQFF
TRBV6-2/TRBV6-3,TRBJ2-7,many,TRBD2,TGTGCCAGCAGTGCCGGACTAGCGGGAGCCTTCTCCTACGAGCAGTACTTC,CASSAGLAGAFSYEQYF
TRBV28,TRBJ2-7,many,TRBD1,TGTGCCAGCCGATTAACCGGGACAGGGAACTACGAGCAGTACTTC,CASRLTGTGNYEQYF
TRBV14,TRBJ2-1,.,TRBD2,TGTGCCAGCAGCCCCCGAGGACTAGCGGGACTTCGGAGCTCCTACAATGAGCAGTTCTTC,CASSPRGLAGLRSSYNEQFF
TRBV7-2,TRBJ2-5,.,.,TGTGCCAGCAGCTTAGGACCTTTATTAGCCCAGTACTTC,CASSLGPLLAQYF
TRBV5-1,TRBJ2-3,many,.,TGCGCCAGCAGCGTTACAGGGAATACGCAGTATTTT,CASSVTGNTQYF
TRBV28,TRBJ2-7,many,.,TGTGCCAGCAGTTCCCGGGACTTCTACGAGCAGTACTTC,CASSSRDFYEQYF
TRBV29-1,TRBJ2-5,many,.,TGCAGCTCCTTGACTAGGGGCGAGACCCAGTACTTC,CSSLTRGETQYF
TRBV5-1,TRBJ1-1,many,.,TGCGCCAGCCCTCGGGGGAGGTCGTACACTGAAGCTTTCTTT,CASPRGRSYTEAFF
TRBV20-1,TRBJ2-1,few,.,TGCAGTGCCTATGGGCCGTTACAGAATGAGCAGTTCTTC,CSAYGPLQNEQFF
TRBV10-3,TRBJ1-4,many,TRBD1,TGTGCCATCGCGTCCACAGGGGGCTCGAATGAAAAACTGTTTTTT,CAIASTGGSNEKLFF
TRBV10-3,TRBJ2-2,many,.,TGTGCCATCAGTGAGTCCAGGAAACGTACGAACACCGGGGAGCTGTTTTTT,CAISESRKRTNTGELFF
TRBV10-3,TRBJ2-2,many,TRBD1,TGTGCCATCAGTGTCGGGACAGGGGATACCGGGGAGCTGTTTTTT,CAISVGTGDTGELFF
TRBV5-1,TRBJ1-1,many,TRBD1,TGCGCCAGCAGCCTGAGTATATACGGGACAGGGGCTCCCACTGAAGCTTTCTTT,CASSLSIYGTGAPTEAFF
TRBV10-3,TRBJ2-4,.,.,TGTGCCATCAGTGAGTCGGGAGTCCCAGCCAAAAACATTCAGTACTTC,CAISESGVPAKNIQYF
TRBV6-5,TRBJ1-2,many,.,TGTGCCAGCAGTCGCGGCCGAGGACAGCTATATGGCTACACCTTC,CASSRGRGQLYGYTF
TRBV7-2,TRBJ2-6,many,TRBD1,TGTGCCAGCAGCTCATCCCGGGACAGGGTGCCTGGGGCCAACGTCCTGACTTTC,CASSSSRDRVPGANVLTF
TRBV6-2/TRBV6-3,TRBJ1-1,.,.,TGTGCCAGCAGTTACCACTGGGGGTGGGACGCCTACAAGCTTGTAAACACTGAAGCTTTCTTT,CASSYHWGWDAYKLVNTEAFF